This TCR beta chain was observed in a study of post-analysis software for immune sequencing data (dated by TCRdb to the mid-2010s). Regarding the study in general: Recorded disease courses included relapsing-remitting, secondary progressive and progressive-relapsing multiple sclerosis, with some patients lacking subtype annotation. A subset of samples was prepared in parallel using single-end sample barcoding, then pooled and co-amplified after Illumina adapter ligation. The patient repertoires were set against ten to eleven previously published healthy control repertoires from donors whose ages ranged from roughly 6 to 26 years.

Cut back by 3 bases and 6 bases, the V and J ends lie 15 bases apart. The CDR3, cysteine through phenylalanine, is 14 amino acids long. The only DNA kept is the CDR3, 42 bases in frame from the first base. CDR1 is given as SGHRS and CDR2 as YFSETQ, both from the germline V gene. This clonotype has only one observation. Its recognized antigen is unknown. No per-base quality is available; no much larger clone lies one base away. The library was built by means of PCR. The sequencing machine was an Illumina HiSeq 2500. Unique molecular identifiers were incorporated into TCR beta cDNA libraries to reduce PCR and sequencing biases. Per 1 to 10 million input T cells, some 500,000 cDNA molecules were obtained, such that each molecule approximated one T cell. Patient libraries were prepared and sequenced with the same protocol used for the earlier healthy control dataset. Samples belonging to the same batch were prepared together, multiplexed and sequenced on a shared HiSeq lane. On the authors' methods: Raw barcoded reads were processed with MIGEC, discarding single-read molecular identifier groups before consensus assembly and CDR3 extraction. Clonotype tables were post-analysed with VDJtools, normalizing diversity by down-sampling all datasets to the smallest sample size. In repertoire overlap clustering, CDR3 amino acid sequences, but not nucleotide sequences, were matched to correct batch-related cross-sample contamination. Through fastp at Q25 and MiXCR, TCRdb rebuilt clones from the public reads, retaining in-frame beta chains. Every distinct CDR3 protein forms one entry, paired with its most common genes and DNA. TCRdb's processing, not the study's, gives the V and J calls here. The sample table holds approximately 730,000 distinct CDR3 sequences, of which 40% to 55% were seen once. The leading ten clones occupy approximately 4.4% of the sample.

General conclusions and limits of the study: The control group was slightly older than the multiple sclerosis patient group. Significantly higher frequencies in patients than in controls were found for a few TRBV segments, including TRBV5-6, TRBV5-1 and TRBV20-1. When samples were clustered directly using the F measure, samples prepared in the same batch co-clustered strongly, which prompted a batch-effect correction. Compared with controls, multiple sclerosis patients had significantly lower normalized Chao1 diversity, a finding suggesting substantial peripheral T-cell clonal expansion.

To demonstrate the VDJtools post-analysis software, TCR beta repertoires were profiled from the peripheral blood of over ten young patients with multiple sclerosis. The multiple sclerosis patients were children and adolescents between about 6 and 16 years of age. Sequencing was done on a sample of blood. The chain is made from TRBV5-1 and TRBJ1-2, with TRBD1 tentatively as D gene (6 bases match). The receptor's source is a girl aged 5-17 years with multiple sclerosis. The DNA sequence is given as TGCGCCAGCAGCTCGCAGGGGAACGACCATGGCTACACCTTC. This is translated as CASSSQGNDHGYTF. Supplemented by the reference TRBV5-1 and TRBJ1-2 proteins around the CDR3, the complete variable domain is KAGVTQTPRYLIKTRGQQVTLSCSPISGHRSVSWYQQTPGQGLQFLFEYFSETQRNKGNFPGRFSGRQFSNSRSEMNVSTLELGDSALYLCASSSQGNDHGYTFGSGTRLTVV.